These T cell receptor beta chains were read from a single sample in a study of vaccination effects on CD4 cells after COVID-19. For these receptors, no antigen is known. The table came from immunoSEQ multiplex PCR; TCRdb's copy has only in-frame clones and leaves some out. The data show 50,000 to 65,000 clones, with 60% to 75% seen just once and around 1.2% held by the top ten. Sequenced here: CD4+ T cells from PBMCs cultured with HCoV-229E spike peptides, sampled after COVID-19 vaccination. Receptor source: a human donor who received a COVID-19 vaccine. CDR3s include the opening cysteine and the closing phenylalanine or tryptophan. The D gene is left open where the match is weak. Expanded clones are given a class, and other clones once, few, many or no size at all.

D,J,size,V,length,DNA,CDR3
.,TRBJ2-3,once,TRBV24-1,17,TGTGCCACCGCCCCTGGAAAAGGACCAGCAAGCACAGATACGCAGTATTTT,CATAPGKGPASTDTQYF
.,TRBJ1-2,.,TRBV14,18,TGTGCCAGCAGCCAAGGAATTCGGGGGAACCTAGCTAACTATGGCTACACCTTC,CASSQGIRGNLANYGYTF
.,TRBJ1-4,.,TRBV5-1,15,TGCGCCAGCAGCTTGATTCCGCGGAGGGATGAAAAACTGTTTTTT,CASSLIPRRDEKLFF
.,TRBJ2-5,.,TRBV7-3,13,TGTGCCAGCAGCTTAATATGGGGGGAGACCCAGTACTTC,CASSLIWGETQYF
TRBD1,TRBJ1-1,.,TRBV6-5,14,TGTGCCAGCAGCCTGATTCCAGGGGGCACTGAAGCTTTCTTT,CASSLIPGGTEAFF
TRBD2,TRBJ2-2,.,TRBV5-1,14,TGCGCCAGCAGTGGGTTAGCGGGGACCGGGGAGCTGTTTTTT,CASSGLAGTGELFF
.,TRBJ1-2,.,TRBV5-8,15,TGTGCCAGCAGCTCCGGGGGCGTCCGGAACTATGGCTACACCTTC,CASSSGGVRNYGYTF
TRBD1,TRBJ2-5,.,TRBV24-1,14,TGTGCCACCAGTGACCCTAGACAGGGGGAGACCCAGTACTTC,CATSDPRQGETQYF
.,TRBJ1-6,.,TRBV28,15,TGTGCCAGCAGTTACGACAGCACCTATAATTCACCCCTCCACTTT,CASSYDSTYNSPLHF
.,TRBJ2-1,.,TRBV18,13,TGTGCCAGCTCACCACCGGACAGCAATGAGCAGTTCTTC,CASSPPDSNEQFF
.,TRBJ1-5,.,TRBV6-5,15,TGTGCCATCGAAGAGGCAGTCCTACCCAATCAGCCCCAGCATTTT,CAIEEAVLPNQPQHF
.,TRBJ1-1,.,TRBV6-5,13,TGTGCCAGCAGTTATCCTGGACAACTTGAAGCTTTCTTT,CASSYPGQLEAFF
.,TRBJ1-6,few,TRBV21-1,20,TGTGCCAGCAGCAAAGACAACAGGGGATCCCGCACTTACTATAATTCACCCCTCCACTTT,CASSKDNRGSRTYYNSPLHF
.,TRBJ1-6,.,TRBV7-3,14,TGTGCCAGCAGCTTTTTGGGAGAAGGTTCACCCCTCCACTTT,CASSFLGEGSPLHF
.,TRBJ2-3,.,TRBV6-2/TRBV6-3,15,TGTGCCAGCAGTTACGGGCTAGGATCCCCAGATACGCAGTATTTT,CASSYGLGSPDTQYF
.,TRBJ2-2,.,TRBV4-3,13,TGCGCCAGCAGCCAAGGGGAGGCCGGGGAGCTGTTTTTT,CASSQGEAGELFF
TRBD2,TRBJ2-2,.,TRBV7-9,15,TGTGCCAGCAGCTTTAGCGGGGCGAACACCGGGGAGCTGTTTTTT,CASSFSGANTGELFF
TRBD1,TRBJ2-2,.,TRBV5-1,14,TGCGCCAGCACCCGACAGGGGAACACCGGGGAGCTGTTTTTT,CASTRQGNTGELFF
TRBD1,TRBJ2-1,.,TRBV6-5,14,TGTGCCAGCAATTCGGGACAGAACTACAATGAGCAGTTCTTC,CASNSGQNYNEQFF
.,TRBJ2-1,.,TRBV7-2,13,TGTGCCAGCAGCTTACTCAGGGGCAATGAGCAGTTCTTC,CASSLLRGNEQFF
.,TRBJ2-5,.,TRBV20-1,11,TGCAGTGCGGACCGCGGGGAGACCCAGTACTTC,CSADRGETQYF
.,TRBJ1-2,.,TRBV6-6,12,TGTGCCAGCACCCGCAGGGAGTATGGCTACACCTTC,CASTRREYGYTF
.,TRBJ1-2,.,TRBV28,13,TGTGCCAGCAGTTTACCGGGTGGGGGTGGCTACACCTTC,CASSLPGGGGYTF
.,TRBJ1-2,.,TRBV6-6,13,TGTGCCAGCAGTTTCGGGTCCTCCTATGGCTACACCTTC,CASSFGSSYGYTF
.,TRBJ1-6,.,TRBV18,14,TGTGCCAGCTCACCACTCGATGACAGCCGTCCGCTCCACTTT,CASSPLDDSRPLHF
.,TRBJ1-6,few,TRBV9,12,TGTGCCAGCAGCGGAACTCTTACACCCCTCCACTTT,CASSGTLTPLHF
.,TRBJ2-5,.,TRBV5-1,15,TGCGCCAGCAGCTGGACGGGGGATTTTCGGGAGACCCAGTACTTC,CASSWTGDFRETQYF
.,TRBJ2-5,.,TRBV7-9,15,TGTGCCAGCAGCTTAGATACGCCGTACCAAGAGACCCAGTACTTC,CASSLDTPYQETQYF
.,TRBJ1-6,.,TRBV5-6,15,TGTGCCAGCAGCTTGTATCCGGGGCTGGGAGGGCCCCTCCACTTT,CASSLYPGLGGPLHF
.,TRBJ2-1,.,TRBV7-2,15,TGTGCCAGCAGCTTAAGTCAGGACTCCTACAATGAGCAGTTCTTC,CASSLSQDSYNEQFF
.,TRBJ1-1,.,TRBV18,14,TGTGCCAGCTCACCTTTCGGCAACTCGTTTGAAGCTTTCTTT,CASSPFGNSFEAFF
TRBD2,TRBJ2-3,.,TRBV18,17,TGTGCCAGCTCACCACCCGGGACTAGCGGGGGGACAGCCACGCAGTATTTT,CASSPPGTSGGTATQYF
.,TRBJ2-1,.,TRBV7-2,15,TGTGCCAGCAGCAAGTGGGGGGCAACCAACAATGAGCAGTTCTTC,CASSKWGATNNEQFF
.,TRBJ2-1,.,TRBV6-2/TRBV6-3,15,TGTGCCAGCAGCCCTCCGGGGGAACACTACAATGAGCAGTTCTTC,CASSPPGEHYNEQFF
.,TRBJ2-3,.,TRBV6-5,14,TGTGCCAGCAGTTTCGACAGTCCCACAGATACGCAGTATTTT,CASSFDSPTDTQYF
.,TRBJ2-5,.,TRBV24-1,15,TGTGCCACCAGTGATTTGCGCGGGTCGCAAGAGACCCAGTACTTC,CATSDLRGSQETQYF
.,TRBJ1-4,.,TRBV6-5,15,TGTGCCAGCAGTTACACTGGGGGTTCTAATGAAAAACTGTTTTTT,CASSYTGGSNEKLFF
.,TRBJ2-5,.,TRBV4-1,16,TGCGCCAGCAGCCATGTTAAACAGGGAGGGATGGAGACCCAGTACTTC,CASSHVKQGGMETQYF
.,TRBJ2-1,.,TRBV27,15,TGTGCCAGCAGTCCTAACGACGGACTCCACAATGAGCAGTTCTTC,CASSPNDGLHNEQFF
TRBD1,TRBJ1-2,.,TRBV7-8,15,TGTGCCAGCAGCCTCTCAGGACAGGGGAACTATGGCTACACCTTC,CASSLSGQGNYGYTF